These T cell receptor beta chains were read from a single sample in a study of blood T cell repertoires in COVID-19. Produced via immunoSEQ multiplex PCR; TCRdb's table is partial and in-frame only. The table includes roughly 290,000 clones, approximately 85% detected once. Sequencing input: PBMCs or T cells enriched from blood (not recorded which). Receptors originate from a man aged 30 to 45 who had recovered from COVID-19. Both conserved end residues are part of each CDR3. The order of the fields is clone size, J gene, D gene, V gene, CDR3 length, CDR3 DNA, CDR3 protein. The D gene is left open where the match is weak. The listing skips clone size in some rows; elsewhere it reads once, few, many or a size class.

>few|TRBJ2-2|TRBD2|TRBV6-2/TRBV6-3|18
TGTGCCAGCAGTTACTCGACTAGCGGGGGCCTTAACACCGGGGAGCTGTTTTTT
CASSYSTSGGLNTGELFF
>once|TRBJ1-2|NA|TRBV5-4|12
TGTGCCAGCAGCCTTGACAGCTATGGCTACACCTTC
CASSLDSYGYTF
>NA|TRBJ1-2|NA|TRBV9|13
TGTGCCAGCAGCGTAGTCCCCCCTAATGGCTACACCTTC
CASSVVPPNGYTF
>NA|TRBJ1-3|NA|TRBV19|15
TGTGCCACCAAACCTTCCCAGGGCTCTGGAAACACCATATATTTT
CATKPSQGSGNTIYF
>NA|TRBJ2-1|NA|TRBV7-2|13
TGTGCCAGCAGCAACACTCGAGGTCGCGAGCAGTTCTTC
CASSNTRGREQFF
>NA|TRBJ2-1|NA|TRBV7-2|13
TGTGCCAGCAGCTTCGGGTCGGACAATGAGCAGTTCTTC
CASSFGSDNEQFF
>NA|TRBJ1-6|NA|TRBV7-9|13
TGTGCCAGCAGTTCTATGAGAAATTCACCCCTCCACTTT
CASSSMRNSPLHF
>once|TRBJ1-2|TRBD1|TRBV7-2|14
TGTGCCAGCACCCGTGGACAGGGGGACTATGGCTACACCTTC
CASTRGQGDYGYTF
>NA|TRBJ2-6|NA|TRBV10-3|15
TGTGCCACGATAGACAAGAGCTCTGGGGCCAACGTCCTGACTTTC
CATIDKSSGANVLTF
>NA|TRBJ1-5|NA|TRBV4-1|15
TGCGCCAGCAGCATAAGGGGGGGGAACAATCAGCCCCAGCATTTT
CASSIRGGNNQPQHF